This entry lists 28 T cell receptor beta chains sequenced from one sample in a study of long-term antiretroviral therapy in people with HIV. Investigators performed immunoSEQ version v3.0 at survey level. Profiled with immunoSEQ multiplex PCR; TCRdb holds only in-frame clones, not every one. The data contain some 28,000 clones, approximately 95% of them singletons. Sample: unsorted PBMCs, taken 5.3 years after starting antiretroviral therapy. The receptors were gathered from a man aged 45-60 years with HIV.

The CDR3 protein is CASSLVPRPGAEQYF. CDR3 coding DNA: TGTGCCAGCAGCTTAGTTCCGAGGCCAGGGGCCGAGCAGTACTTC. This chain links TRBV7-8 with TRBJ2-7; D perhaps matches TRBD1 (6 bases). Germline lookup yields CDR1 SGHVS and CDR2 FQNEAQ. The CDR3 is 15 amino acids. Trimming took off 1 base at V and 6 bases at J, with 16 bases between the two ends. Together with reference TRBV7-8 and TRBJ2-7, the CDR3 gives the full variable domain: GAGVSQSPRYKVAKRGQDVALRCDPISGHVSLFWYQQALGQGPEFLTYFQNEAQLDKSGLPSDRFFAERPEGSVSTLKIQRTQQEDSAVYLCASSLVPRPGAEQYFGPGTRLTVT.

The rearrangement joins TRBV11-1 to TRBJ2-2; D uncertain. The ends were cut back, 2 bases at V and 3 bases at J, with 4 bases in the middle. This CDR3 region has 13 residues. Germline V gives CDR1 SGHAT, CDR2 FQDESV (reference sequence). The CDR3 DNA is TGTGCCAGCAGCTTATTTTACACCGGGGAGCTGTTTTTT. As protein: CASSLFYTGELFF.

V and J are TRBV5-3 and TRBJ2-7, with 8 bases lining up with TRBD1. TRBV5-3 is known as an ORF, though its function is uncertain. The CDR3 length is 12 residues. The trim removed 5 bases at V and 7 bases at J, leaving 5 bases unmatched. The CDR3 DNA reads TGTGCCAGAAGTCAGGGGGCGGGTGAGCAGTACTTC. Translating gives CARSQGAGEQYF.

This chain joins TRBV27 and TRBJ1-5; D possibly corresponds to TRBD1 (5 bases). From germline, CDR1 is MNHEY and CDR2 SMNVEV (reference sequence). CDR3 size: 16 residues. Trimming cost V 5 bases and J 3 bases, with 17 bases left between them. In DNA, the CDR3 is TGTGCCAGCAGTGGAGACCCGACAGCCTTCAATCAGCCCCAGCATTTT. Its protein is CASSGDPTAFNQPQHF.

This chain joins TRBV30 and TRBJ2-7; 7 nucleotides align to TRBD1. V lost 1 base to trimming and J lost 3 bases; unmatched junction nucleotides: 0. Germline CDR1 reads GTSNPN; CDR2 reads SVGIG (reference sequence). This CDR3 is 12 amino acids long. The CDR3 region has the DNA TGTGCCTGGAGTGACAGGGGCTACGAGCAGTACTTC. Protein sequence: CAWSDRGYEQYF.

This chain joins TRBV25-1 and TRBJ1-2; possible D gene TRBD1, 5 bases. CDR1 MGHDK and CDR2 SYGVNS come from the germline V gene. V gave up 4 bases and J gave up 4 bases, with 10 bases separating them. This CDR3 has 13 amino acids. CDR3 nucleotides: TGTGCCAGCAGTGCTCCAGGGTTCTATGGCTACACCTTC. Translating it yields CASSAPGFYGYTF.

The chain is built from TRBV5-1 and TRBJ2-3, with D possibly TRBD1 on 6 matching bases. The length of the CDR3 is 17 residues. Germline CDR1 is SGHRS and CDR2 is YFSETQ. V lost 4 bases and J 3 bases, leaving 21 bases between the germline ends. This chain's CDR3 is CASSPLGRQGLTDTQYF. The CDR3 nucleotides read TGCGCCAGCAGCCCGCTGGGGCGGCAGGGGCTGACAGATACGCAGTATTTT.

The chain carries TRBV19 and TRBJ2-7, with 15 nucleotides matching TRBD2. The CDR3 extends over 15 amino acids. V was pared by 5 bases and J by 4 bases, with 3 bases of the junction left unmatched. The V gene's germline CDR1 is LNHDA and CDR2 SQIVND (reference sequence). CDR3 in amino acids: CASSVGLAGGYEQYF. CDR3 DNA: TGTGCCAGTAGTGTGGGACTAGCGGGGGGTTACGAGCAGTACTTC.

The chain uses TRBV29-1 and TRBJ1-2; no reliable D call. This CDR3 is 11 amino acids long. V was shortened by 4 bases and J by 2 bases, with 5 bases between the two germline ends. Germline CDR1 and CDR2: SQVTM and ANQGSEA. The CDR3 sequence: CSVAGNYGYTF. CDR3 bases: TGCAGCGTTGCGGGGAACTATGGCTACACCTTC.

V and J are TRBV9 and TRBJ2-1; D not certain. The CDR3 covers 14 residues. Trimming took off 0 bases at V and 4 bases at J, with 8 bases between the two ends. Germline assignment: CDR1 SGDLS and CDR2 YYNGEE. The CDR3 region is CASSVAWQYNEQFF. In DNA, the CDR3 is TGTGCCAGCAGCGTAGCTTGGCAGTACAATGAGCAGTTCTTC.

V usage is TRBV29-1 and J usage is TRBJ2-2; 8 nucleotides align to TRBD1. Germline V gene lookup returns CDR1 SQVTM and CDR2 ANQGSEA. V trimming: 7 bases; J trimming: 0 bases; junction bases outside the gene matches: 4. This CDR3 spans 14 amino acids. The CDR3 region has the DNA TGCAGCGCGGCGGACAGGGCGAACACCGGGGAGCTGTTTTTT. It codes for CSAADRANTGELFF.

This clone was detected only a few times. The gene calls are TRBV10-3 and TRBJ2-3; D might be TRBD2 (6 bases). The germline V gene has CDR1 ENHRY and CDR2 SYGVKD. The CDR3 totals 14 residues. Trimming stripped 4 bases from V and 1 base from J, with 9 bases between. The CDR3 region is CAISGQRGTDTQYF. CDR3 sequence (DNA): TGTGCCATCAGTGGACAGCGGGGCACAGATACGCAGTATTTT.

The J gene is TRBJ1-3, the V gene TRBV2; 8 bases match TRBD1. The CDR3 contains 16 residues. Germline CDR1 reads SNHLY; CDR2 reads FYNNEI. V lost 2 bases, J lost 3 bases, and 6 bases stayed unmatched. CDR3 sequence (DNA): TGTGCCAGCAGTGAAACCGCAGGGGGCGTTGGAAACACCATATATTTT. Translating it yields CASSETAGGVGNTIYF.

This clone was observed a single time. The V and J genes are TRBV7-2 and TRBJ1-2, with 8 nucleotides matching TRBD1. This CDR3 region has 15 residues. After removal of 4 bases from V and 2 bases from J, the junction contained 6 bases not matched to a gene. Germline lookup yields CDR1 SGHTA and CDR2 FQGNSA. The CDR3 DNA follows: TGTGCCAGCAGCTCCAGACAGGGGCAGAACTATGGCTACACCTTC. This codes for CASSSRQGQNYGYTF. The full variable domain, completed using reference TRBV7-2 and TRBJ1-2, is GAGVSQSPSNKVTEKGKDVELRCDPISGHTALYWYRQSLGQGLEFLIYFQGNSAPDKSGLPSDRFSAERTGGSVSTLTIQRTQQEDSAVYLCASSSRQGQNYGYTFGSGTRLTVV.

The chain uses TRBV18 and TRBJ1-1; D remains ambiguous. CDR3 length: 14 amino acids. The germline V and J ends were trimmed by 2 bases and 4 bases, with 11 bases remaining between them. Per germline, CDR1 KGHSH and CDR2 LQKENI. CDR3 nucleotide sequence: TGTGCCAGCTCACCATTACCGGGATTCACTGAAGCTTTCTTT. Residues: CASSPLPGFTEAFF.

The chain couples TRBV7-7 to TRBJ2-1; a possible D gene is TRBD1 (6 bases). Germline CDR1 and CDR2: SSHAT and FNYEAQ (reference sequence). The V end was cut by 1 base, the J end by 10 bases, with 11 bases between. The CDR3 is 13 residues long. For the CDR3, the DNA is TGTGCCAGCAGCTTAGTAGAGGACAGCGAGCAGTTCTTC. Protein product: CASSLVEDSEQFF.

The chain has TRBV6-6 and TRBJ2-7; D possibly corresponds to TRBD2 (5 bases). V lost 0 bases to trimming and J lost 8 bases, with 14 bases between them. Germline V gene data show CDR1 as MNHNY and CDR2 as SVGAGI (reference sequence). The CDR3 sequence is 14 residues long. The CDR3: CASSYSGVEVKQYF. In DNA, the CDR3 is TGTGCCAGCAGTTACTCTGGGGTGGAGGTTAAGCAGTACTTC.

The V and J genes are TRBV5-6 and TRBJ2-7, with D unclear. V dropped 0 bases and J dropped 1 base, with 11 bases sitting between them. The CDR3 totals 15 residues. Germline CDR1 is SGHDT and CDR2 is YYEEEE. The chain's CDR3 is CASSLGSRVSYEQYF. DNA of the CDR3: TGTGCCAGCAGCTTGGGGAGTCGTGTTTCCTACGAGCAGTACTTC.

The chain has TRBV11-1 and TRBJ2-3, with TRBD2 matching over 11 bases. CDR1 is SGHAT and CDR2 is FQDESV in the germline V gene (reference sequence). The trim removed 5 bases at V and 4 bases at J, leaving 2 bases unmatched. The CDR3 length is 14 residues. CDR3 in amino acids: CASSVGLAADTQYF. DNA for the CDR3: TGTGCCAGCAGCGTGGGACTAGCGGCAGATACGCAGTATTTT.

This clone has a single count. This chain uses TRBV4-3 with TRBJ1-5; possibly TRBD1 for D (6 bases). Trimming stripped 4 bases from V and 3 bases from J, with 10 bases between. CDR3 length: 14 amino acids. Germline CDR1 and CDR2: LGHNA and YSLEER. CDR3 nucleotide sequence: TGCGCCAGCAGCCCCGGGACAAACAATCAGCCCCAGCATTTT. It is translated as CASSPGTNNQPQHF.

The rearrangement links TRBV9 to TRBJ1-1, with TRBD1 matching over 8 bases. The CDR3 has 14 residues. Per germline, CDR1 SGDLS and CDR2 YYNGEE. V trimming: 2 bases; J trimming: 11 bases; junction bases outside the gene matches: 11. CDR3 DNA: TGTGCCAGCAGCGTGACAGGGGTATTAAGTGACGCTTTCTTT. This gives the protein CASSVTGVLSDAFF.

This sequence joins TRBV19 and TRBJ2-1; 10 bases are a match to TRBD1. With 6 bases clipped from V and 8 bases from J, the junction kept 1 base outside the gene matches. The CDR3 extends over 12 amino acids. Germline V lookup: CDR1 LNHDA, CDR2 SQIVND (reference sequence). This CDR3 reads CASRDRGDEQFF. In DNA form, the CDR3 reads TGTGCCAGTAGGGACAGGGGGGATGAGCAGTTCTTC.

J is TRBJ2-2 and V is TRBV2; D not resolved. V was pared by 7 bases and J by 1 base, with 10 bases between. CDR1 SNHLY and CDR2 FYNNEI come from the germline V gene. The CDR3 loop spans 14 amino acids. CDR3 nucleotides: TGTGCCAGCATCAGTTGGGGGAACACCGGGGAGCTGTTTTTT. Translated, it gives CASISWGNTGELFF.

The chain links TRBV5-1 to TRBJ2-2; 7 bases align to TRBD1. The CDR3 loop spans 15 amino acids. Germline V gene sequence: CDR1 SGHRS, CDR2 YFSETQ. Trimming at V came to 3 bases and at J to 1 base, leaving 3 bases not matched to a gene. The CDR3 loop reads CASSSGQLNTGELFF. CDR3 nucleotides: TGCGCCAGCAGCTCGGGACAGCTGAACACCGGGGAGCTGTTTTTT.

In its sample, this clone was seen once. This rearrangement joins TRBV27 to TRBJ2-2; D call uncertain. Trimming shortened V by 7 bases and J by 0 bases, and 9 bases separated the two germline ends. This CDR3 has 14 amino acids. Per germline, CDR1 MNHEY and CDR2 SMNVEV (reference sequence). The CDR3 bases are TGTGCCAGCACCCTCCTATCGAACACCGGGGAGCTGTTTTTT. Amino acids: CASTLLSNTGELFF.

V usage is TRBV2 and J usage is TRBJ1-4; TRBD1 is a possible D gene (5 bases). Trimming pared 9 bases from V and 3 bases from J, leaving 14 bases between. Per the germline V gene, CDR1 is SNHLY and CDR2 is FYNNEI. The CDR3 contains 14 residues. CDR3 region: CASYLPGPNEKLFF. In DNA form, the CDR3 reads TGTGCCAGTTACCTACCGGGACCTAATGAAAAACTGTTTTTT.

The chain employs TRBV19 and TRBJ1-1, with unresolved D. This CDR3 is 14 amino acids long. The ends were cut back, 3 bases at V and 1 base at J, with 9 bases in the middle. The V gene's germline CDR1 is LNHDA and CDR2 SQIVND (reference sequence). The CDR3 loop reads CASSIGEANTEAFF. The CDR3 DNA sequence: TGTGCCAGTAGTATCGGGGAGGCGAACACTGAAGCTTTCTTT.

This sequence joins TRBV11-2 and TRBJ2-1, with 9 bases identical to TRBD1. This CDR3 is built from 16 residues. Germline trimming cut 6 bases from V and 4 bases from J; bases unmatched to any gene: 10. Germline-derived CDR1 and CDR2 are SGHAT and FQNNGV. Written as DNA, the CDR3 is TGTGCCAGCAGGGAACAGGGGGCGACGTGGTACAATGAGCAGTTCTTC. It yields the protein CASREQGATWYNEQFF.